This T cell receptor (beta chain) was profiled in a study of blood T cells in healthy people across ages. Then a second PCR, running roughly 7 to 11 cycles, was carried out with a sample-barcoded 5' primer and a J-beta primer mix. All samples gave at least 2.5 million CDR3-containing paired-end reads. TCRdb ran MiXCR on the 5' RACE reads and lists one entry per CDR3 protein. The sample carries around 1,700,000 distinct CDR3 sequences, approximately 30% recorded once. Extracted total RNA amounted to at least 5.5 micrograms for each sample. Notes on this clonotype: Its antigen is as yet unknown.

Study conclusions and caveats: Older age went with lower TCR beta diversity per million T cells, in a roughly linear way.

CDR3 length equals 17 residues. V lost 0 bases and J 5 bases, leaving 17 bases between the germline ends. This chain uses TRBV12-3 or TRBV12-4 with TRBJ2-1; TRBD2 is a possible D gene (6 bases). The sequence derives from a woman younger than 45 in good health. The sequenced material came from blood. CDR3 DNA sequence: TGTGCCAGCAGTTTAGCCGGGACTCGAATGCTCAACAATGAGCAGTTCTTC. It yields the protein CASSLAGTRMLNNEQFF.